Below, 27 T cell receptor beta chains from the same sample are listed, as sequenced in a study of blood T cell repertoires in COVID-19. The protocol was immunoSEQ multiplex PCR, while the TCRdb copy is restricted to in-frame clones and leaves out a portion. The sample contains a few hundred thousand clones, roughly 86% of which appear only once. The material sequenced was peripheral blood. These receptors came from a young man with active or convalescent COVID-19.

This chain joins TRBV7-9 and TRBJ2-7, with TRBD1 identical over 8 bases. Germline CDR1 SEHNR, CDR2 FQNEAQ (reference sequence). The trim removed 3 bases at V and 2 bases at J, leaving 3 bases unmatched. CDR3 length equals 14 residues. CDR3: CASSLGQDPYEQYF. The CDR3, as DNA: TGTGCCAGCAGCTTGGGACAGGATCCCTACGAGCAGTACTTC. Together with reference TRBV7-9 and TRBJ2-7, the CDR3 gives the full variable domain: DTGVSQNPRHKITKRGQNVTFRCDPISEHNRLYWYRQTLGQGPEFLTYFQNEAQLEKSRLLSDRFSAERPKGSFSTLEIQRTEQGDSAMYLCASSLGQDPYEQYFGPGTRLTVT.

This clone appeared many times. The chain carries TRBV27 and TRBJ1-4; 7 positions agree with TRBD1. From germline, CDR1 is MNHEY and CDR2 SMNVEV (reference sequence). CDR3 length: 15 residues. V gave up 3 bases and J gave up 8 bases; unmatched junction bases: 9. Here the CDR3 reads CASSFQGGRSEKLFF. In nucleotides, the CDR3 is TGTGCCAGCAGTTTCCAGGGGGGAAGGAGCGAAAAACTGTTTTTT.

This rearrangement joins TRBV28 to TRBJ1-5; no firm D call. V shed 7 bases and J shed 0 bases, with 13 bases lying between them. The CDR3 length is 15 residues. The germline V gene encodes CDR1 MDHEN and CDR2 SYDVKM. CDR3 in DNA: TGTGCCAGCACTATGAGCGCTTCTAGCAATCAGCCCCAGCATTTT. Encoded protein: CASTMSASSNQPQHF.

This chain links TRBV7-6 with TRBJ2-5; D gene unclear. The CDR3 totals 11 residues. Trimming shortened V by 8 bases and J by 2 bases, and 6 bases separated the two germline ends. CDR1 SGHVS and CDR2 FNYEAQ come from the germline V gene. The CDR3 loop reads CASEEQETQYF. CDR3 in DNA: TGTGCCAGCGAGGAGCAAGAGACCCAGTACTTC.

The J gene is TRBJ1-4, the V gene TRBV18; D ambiguous. The CDR3 has 15 amino acids. Trimming removed 3 bases from V and 0 bases from J, with 8 bases in between. The germline V gene has CDR1 KGHSH and CDR2 LQKENI. CDR3 bases: TGTGCCAGCTCACCTCGGGAAACAACTAATGAAAAACTGTTTTTT. Translation: CASSPRETTNEKLFF.

The J gene is TRBJ1-2, the V gene TRBV6-1, with D hard to call. This CDR3 spans 15 amino acids. CDR1 and CDR2 (germline): MNHNS, SASEGT. V shed 3 bases and J shed 4 bases, with 15 bases lying between them. The DNA for the CDR3 is TGTGCCAGCAGTGACCCCCCATCGGGAACCTATGGCTACACCTTC. This gives the protein CASSDPPSGTYGYTF.

This clone has a single count. The gene calls are TRBV19 and TRBJ2-5; 9 bases map to TRBD2. Germline lookup yields CDR1 LNHDA and CDR2 SQIVND (reference sequence). V was clipped by 7 bases and J by 4 bases; unmatched bases: 4. The CDR3 spans 13 residues. DNA of the CDR3: TGTGCCAGTATGGCGGGGGGGCCAGAGACCCAGTACTTC. Residues: CASMAGGPETQYF.

This chain joins TRBV18 and TRBJ1-5; 8 bases fit TRBD1. This CDR3 is 13 amino acids long. The germline gives CDR1 KGHSH, CDR2 LQKENI. V was pared by 3 bases and J by 7 bases, with 2 bases of the junction left unmatched. CDR3 bases: TGTGCCAGCTCACCCCAGGGGGCCCAGCCCCAGCATTTT. Amino acids: CASSPQGAQPQHF.

The V call is TRBV7-9, the J call TRBJ1-1; no clear D. CDR1 and CDR2 (germline): SEHNR, FQNEAQ (reference sequence). The CDR3 sequence is 15 residues long. The V and J ends lost 4 bases and 4 bases respectively, with 16 bases between them. As DNA, the CDR3 is TGTGCCAGCAGCTCAATCCGGGATCCGGGCACTGAAGCTTTCTTT. Translating it yields CASSSIRDPGTEAFF.

The V call is TRBV6-6, the J call TRBJ1-2; D may be TRBD1 (5 bases). CDR3 size: 13 residues. Germline CDR1 MNHNY, CDR2 SVGAGI (reference sequence). Trimming removed 7 bases at V and 4 bases at J, with 13 bases between. CDR3 bases: TGTGCCAGCAATCTAAGCGGGACCTATGGCTACACCTTC. Translated: CASNLSGTYGYTF.

The chain carries TRBV5-1 and TRBJ2-7, with 8 bases lining up with TRBD1. The germline V gene encodes CDR1 SGHRS and CDR2 YFSETQ. Trimming at V came to 3 bases and at J to 7 bases, leaving 6 bases not matched to a gene. The CDR3 consists of 13 residues. The CDR3, as DNA: TGCGCCAGCAGCTCCTGGACAGGGCGGGAGCAGTACTTC. Residues: CASSSWTGREQYF.

This clone was seen only once. The V and J genes are TRBV19 and TRBJ1-6, with 9 bases that match TRBD1. This CDR3 spans 14 amino acids. Germline V gene sequence: CDR1 LNHDA, CDR2 SQIVND (reference sequence). After removal of 6 bases from V and 7 bases from J, the junction contained 4 bases not matched to a gene. CDR3 region: CASSGGQGNSPLHF. The CDR3 nucleotides read TGTGCCAGTAGCGGGGGACAGGGAAATTCACCCCTCCACTTT.

The chain uses TRBV6-2 or TRBV6-3 and TRBJ2-1, with unresolved D. CDR3 size: 12 residues. The germline V gene encodes CDR1 MNHEY and CDR2 SVGEGT. V was pared by 2 bases and J by 8 bases, with 7 bases between. This chain's CDR3 is CASSYPPDEQFF. In DNA form, the CDR3 reads TGTGCCAGCAGTTACCCCCCGGATGAGCAGTTCTTC.

This clone was detected a few times. J is TRBJ1-5 and V is TRBV19, with a weak D call TRBD1 (5 bases). Trimming took 3 bases from V and 7 from J, leaving 10 bases between them. Germline values: CDR1 LNHDA, CDR2 SQIVND (reference sequence). The CDR3 contains 13 residues. DNA for the CDR3: TGTGCCAGTAGTATTGTCAGGGAACAGCCCCAGCATTTT. Translating it yields CASSIVREQPQHF.

V usage is TRBV7-9 and J usage is TRBJ2-3; D may be TRBD1 (6 bases). The V gene lost 6 bases and the J gene lost 2 bases, with 9 bases spanning the gap. CDR3 length: 13 residues. The germline gives CDR1 SEHNR, CDR2 FQNEAQ (reference sequence). CDR3 sequence reads: CASSQGTTDTQYF. CDR3 DNA: TGTGCCAGCAGTCAGGGGACCACAGATACGCAGTATTTT.

V gene TRBV9 combines with J gene TRBJ1-3; 8 bases are a match to TRBD1. Losses at the gene ends were 5 bases for V and 4 bases for J; bases not matched to a gene: 8. Germline assignment: CDR1 SGDLS and CDR2 YYNGEE. The CDR3 totals 15 residues. In nucleotides, the CDR3 is TGTGCCAGCAGTGGAGGGACAGGAGGAGGAAACACCATATATTTT. As protein: CASSGGTGGGNTIYF.

The chain links TRBV11-2 to TRBJ1-4; D is ambiguous. Per the germline V gene, CDR1 is SGHAT and CDR2 is FQNNGV. This CDR3 is 13 amino acids long. The V end was cut by 5 bases, the J end by 2 bases, with 6 bases between. The chain's CDR3 is CASSPITNEKLFF. Written as DNA, the CDR3 is TGTGCCAGCAGCCCCATTACTAATGAAAAACTGTTTTTT.

The DNA of the CDR3 is TGCAGCGTTGAAATACAGGGGAACACTGAAGCTTTCTTT. Protein sequence: CSVEIQGNTEAFF. V is TRBV29-1 and J is TRBJ1-1; D may be TRBD1 (6 bases). The CDR3 loop spans 13 amino acids. Trimming pared 2 bases from V and 1 base from J, leaving 8 bases between. Germline V lookup: CDR1 SQVTM, CDR2 ANQGSEA.

The V gene is TRBV9, the J gene TRBJ2-5, with no clear D. Trimming left V 0 bases short and J 7 bases short, with 7 bases between. The CDR3 sequence is 12 residues long. CDR1 SGDLS and CDR2 YYNGEE come from the germline V gene. The CDR3 sequence is CASSVDMATQYF. The CDR3 DNA is TGTGCCAGCAGCGTAGATATGGCGACCCAGTACTTC.

The V and J genes are TRBV19 and TRBJ1-2; 7 bases fit TRBD1. Unmatched junction bases numbered 8, after V lost 0 bases and J lost 4 bases. This CDR3 spans 16 amino acids. Germline assignment: CDR1 LNHDA and CDR2 SQIVND (reference sequence). CDR3 residues: CASSIDQRTGAYGYTF. In nucleotides, the CDR3 is TGTGCCAGTAGTATAGATCAAAGGACAGGAGCCTATGGCTACACCTTC.

The chain couples TRBV3-1 (or the pseudogene TRBV3-2) to TRBJ2-1; 10 bases match TRBD1. Germline CDR1 is LGHDT and CDR2 is YNNKEL (reference sequence). The CDR3 runs to 16 residues. Trimming took 3 bases from V and 5 from J; bases not matched to a gene: 7. In DNA, the CDR3 is TGTGCCAGCAGCCACTTTCCGGGACAGGGGAACAATGAGCAGTTCTTC. Its translation: CASSHFPGQGNNEQFF.

The rearrangement uses TRBV3-1 (or the pseudogene TRBV3-2) and TRBJ1-2; 8 nucleotides match TRBD1. CDR1 LGHDT and CDR2 YNNKEL come from the germline V gene (reference sequence). Trimming took 0 bases from V and 4 from J; bases not matched to a gene: 7. The CDR3 length is 16 residues. Here the CDR3 reads CASSQELGQGGYGYTF. The DNA for the CDR3 is TGTGCCAGCAGCCAAGAACTTGGACAGGGAGGCTATGGCTACACCTTC.

The chain recombines TRBV6-5 with TRBJ2-1, with D possibly matching TRBD1 (5 bases). Germline V gene data show CDR1 as MNHEY and CDR2 as SVGAGI. Trimming shortened V by 4 bases and J by 6 bases, and 16 bases separated the two germline ends. CDR3 size: 15 residues. This chain's CDR3 is CASSSDSFGSNEQFF. CDR3 bases: TGTGCCAGCAGTTCAGACAGCTTCGGGTCCAATGAGCAGTTCTTC.

The chain employs TRBV7-9 and TRBJ1-3; TRBD1 matches at 7 bases. Germline lookup yields CDR1 SEHNR and CDR2 FQNEAQ (reference sequence). The CDR3 runs to 17 residues. V shed 3 bases and J 1 base; nucleotides not matched to a gene: 9. CDR3 loop: CASSLRGTEHSGNTIYF. CDR3 nucleotides: TGTGCCAGCAGCTTGCGCGGGACAGAACATTCTGGAAACACCATATATTTT.

J is TRBJ1-1 and V is TRBV6-5; 7 nucleotides agree with TRBD1. Germline assignment: CDR1 MNHEY and CDR2 SVGAGI. The V gene end was trimmed by 4 bases and the J gene end by 6 bases; junction bases not matched to a gene: 8. The CDR3 sequence is 14 residues long. CDR3 bases: TGTGCCAGCAGTTCTCGACAGGGCCTCCCTGAAGCTTTCTTT. Translated: CASSSRQGLPEAFF.

The rearrangement uses TRBV29-1 and TRBJ1-2, with a weak D call TRBD1 (6 bases). CDR1 SQVTM and CDR2 ANQGSEA come from the germline V gene. The V end was cut by 6 bases, the J end by 3 bases, with 23 bases between. The CDR3 is made up of 16 amino acids. The CDR3 loop reads CSVRELRTGSHYGYTF. In nucleotides, the CDR3 is TGCAGCGTCCGCGAATTACGTACAGGGTCTCACTATGGCTACACCTTC.

Note on this clone: The same CDR3 is also encoded by other DNA sequences in this sample. The V and J genes are TRBV10-3 and TRBJ1-5; TRBD1 might be the D (5 bases). This CDR3 has 12 residues. The V gene lost 8 bases and the J gene lost 5 bases, with 10 bases spanning the gap. Germline V CDR1 and CDR2: ENHRY, SYGVKD. The CDR3 is CAISPGDQPQHF. CDR3 in DNA: TGTGCCATCTCGCCGGGGGATCAGCCCCAGCATTTT.